The rows below give T cell receptor beta chains drawn from one sample of a study of blood T cell repertoires in COVID-19. Data came from immunoSEQ multiplex PCR; TCRdb stores just in-frame clones and leaves some out. Of 250,000 or so clones listed, roughly nine tenths were seen once; the top ten hold around 1.3%. Specimen: PBMCs or T cells enriched from blood (not recorded which). Receptors originate from a human donor in a cohort exposed to, infected with or recovered from COVID-19 (not recorded which). The donor label of this sample is uncertain. Each CDR3 is given with its conserved first and last residue. Each record gives: D gene, clone size, J gene, V gene, CDR3 DNA, CDR3 protein. The D gene is left open where the match is weak. Clone sizes are given selectively: once, few, many, or a class where the clone is expanded.

D: TRBD1; size: few; J: TRBJ1-6; V: TRBV14; DNA: TGTGCCAGCAGCCCCCGACAGGGTACGGGGTCACCCCTCCACTTT; CDR3: CASSPRQGTGSPLHF
D: TRBD2; size: .; J: TRBJ2-2; V: TRBV7-9; DNA: TGTGCCAGCAGCTCCGGGACTAGGGACACCGGGGAGCTGTTTTTT; CDR3: CASSSGTRDTGELFF
D: TRBD2; size: .; J: TRBJ2-1; V: TRBV7-9; DNA: TGTGCCAGCAGCCCTTTGGCCAGCGGGGGGGCCGGGAATGAGCAGTTCTTC; CDR3: CASSPLASGGAGNEQFF
D: .; size: .; J: TRBJ2-7; V: TRBV5-4; DNA: TGTGCCAGCAGCTGGCAGGGAAGCGAGCAGTACTTC; CDR3: CASSWQGSEQYF
D: TRBD1; size: .; J: TRBJ1-2; V: TRBV7-6; DNA: TGTGCCAGCAGCCCAGGGGGCACTAACTATGGCTACACCTTC; CDR3: CASSPGGTNYGYTF
D: TRBD2; size: .; J: TRBJ2-3; V: TRBV30; DNA: TGTGCCTGGAGTAAGGAGACTAGCCCAGATACGCAGTATTTT; CDR3: CAWSKETSPDTQYF
D: .; size: .; J: TRBJ2-1; V: TRBV10-3; DNA: TGTGCCATCAGTGAACGGACAGCCTCGGGCAATGAGCAGTTCTTC; CDR3: CAISERTASGNEQFF
D: .; size: .; J: TRBJ1-5; V: TRBV18; DNA: TGTGCCAGCTCACCAATGGCCACAGTCAATCAGCCCCAGCATTTT; CDR3: CASSPMATVNQPQHF
D: .; size: .; J: TRBJ1-2; V: TRBV7-3; DNA: TGTGCCAGCAGCTTAGCCCCAGGTCAGGGCTACACCTTC; CDR3: CASSLAPGQGYTF
D: .; size: .; J: TRBJ2-1; V: TRBV7-3; DNA: TGTGCCAGCAGCTCGACTAATGAGCAGTTCTTC; CDR3: CASSSTNEQFF
D: .; size: .; J: TRBJ2-6; V: TRBV18; DNA: TGTGCCAGCTCACAACAGTCCTACTCTGGGGCCAACGTCCTGACTTTC; CDR3: CASSQQSYSGANVLTF
D: .; size: .; J: TRBJ1-6; V: TRBV9; DNA: TGTGCCAGCAGCGGGGGGGTTAGCTCCTATAATTCACCCCTCCACTTT; CDR3: CASSGGVSSYNSPLHF
D: TRBD2; size: .; J: TRBJ2-1; V: TRBV11-2; DNA: TGTGCCAGCAGGCAGATAGCGGGGGTGGGGAATGAGCAGTTCTTC; CDR3: CASRQIAGVGNEQFF
D: .; size: .; J: TRBJ1-1; V: TRBV5-6; DNA: TGTGCCAGCAGCTGGGGGGACACTGAAGCTTTCTTT; CDR3: CASSWGDTEAFF
D: TRBD1; size: once; J: TRBJ1-1; V: TRBV9; DNA: TGTGCCAGCAGCTTTTGGGACAGGGGACCTGAGAACACTGAAGCTTTCTTT; CDR3: CASSFWDRGPENTEAFF
D: .; size: .; J: TRBJ1-5; V: TRBV4-1; DNA: TGCGCCAGCAGCCAATGGTCGGGATCCCCCCAGCATTTT; CDR3: CASSQWSGSPQHF
D: TRBD1; size: .; J: TRBJ1-2; V: TRBV6-5; DNA: TGTGCCAGCAGGGGGGGGAGGGACAGGCCCTATGGCTACACCTTC; CDR3: CASRGGRDRPYGYTF
D: .; size: .; J: TRBJ1-1; V: TRBV19; DNA: TGTGCCAGTAGTCTTTGGACAGTAAACACTGAAGCTTTCTTT; CDR3: CASSLWTVNTEAFF
D: .; size: .; J: TRBJ1-5; V: TRBV5-1; DNA: TGCGCCAGCAGCTTGGCGGGGGGTGGGCAGCCCCAGCATTTT; CDR3: CASSLAGGGQPQHF
D: .; size: once; J: TRBJ2-1; V: TRBV6-5; DNA: TGTGCCAGCAGTTACGGGGGGTCCTACAATGAGCAGTTCTTC; CDR3: CASSYGGSYNEQFF
D: .; size: .; J: TRBJ1-1; V: TRBV10-3; DNA: TGTGCCATCACCCAAGGGGAGGGAAGAACTGAAGCTTTCTTT; CDR3: CAITQGEGRTEAFF
D: TRBD1; size: once; J: TRBJ2-1; V: TRBV10-3; DNA: TGTGCCATCAGTGAGTCGCGCACAGGGGGACCCTACAATGAGCAGTTCTTC; CDR3: CAISESRTGGPYNEQFF
D: TRBD1; size: .; J: TRBJ1-2; V: TRBV19; DNA: TGTGCCAGTAAGGACAGGGCGAAAGGCTACACCTTC; CDR3: CASKDRAKGYTF
D: .; size: .; J: TRBJ2-7; V: TRBV10-3; DNA: TGTGCCATCAGTGAGTCCTCGTCCTACGAGCAGTACTTC; CDR3: CAISESSSYEQYF
D: .; size: .; J: TRBJ1-2; V: TRBV4-2; DNA: TGTGCCAGCAGCCAAGTATCAGGAGGCTACACCTTC; CDR3: CASSQVSGGYTF
D: .; size: .; J: TRBJ2-3; V: TRBV24-1; DNA: TGTGCCACCAGTGATTTTAACGGGGGGCCAGATACGCAGTATTTT; CDR3: CATSDFNGGPDTQYF
D: .; size: .; J: TRBJ2-3; V: TRBV27; DNA: TGTGCCAGCAGTTTAGCGGGGGCCTTCACAGATACGCAGTATTTT; CDR3: CASSLAGAFTDTQYF
D: TRBD1; size: .; J: TRBJ1-5; V: TRBV9; DNA: TGTGCCAGCAGCGGGGGCTCTGGGACAGGGTACCAGCCCCAGCATTTT; CDR3: CASSGGSGTGYQPQHF
D: TRBD1; size: .; J: TRBJ1-2; V: TRBV7-2; DNA: TGTGCCAGCAGCCCGTGGACAGGGGGTCTCGGAAGTGGCTACACCTTC; CDR3: CASSPWTGGLGSGYTF
D: .; size: .; J: TRBJ1-2; V: TRBV19; DNA: TGTGCCAGTAGTCGGAGGGGAGCTAACTATGGCTACACCTTC; CDR3: CASSRRGANYGYTF
D: TRBD1; size: .; J: TRBJ2-5; V: TRBV11-2; DNA: TGTGCCAGCAGCTCCCCCGCAGACGGACAGGGTGTGGAGACCCAGTACTTC; CDR3: CASSSPADGQGVETQYF